This T cell receptor beta chain emerged from a study of T-cell memory formation after mild COVID-19. Turning to the study itself: Largely, the TCR clusters proved donor specific.

Germline V gives CDR1 MNHEY, CDR2 SVGEGT. The CDR3 totals 12 residues. The V gene lost 4 bases and the J gene lost 6 bases, with 10 bases spanning the gap. Study outcomes and limitations: Nothing showed for sure that second-wave clones peaking on day 37 were SARS-CoV-2 specific. Later expanders leaned CD4+, whereas day 15 to 85 contracting clones were balanced CD4/CD8.

It was 5'RACE with constant-segment primers that produced the TCR alpha and TCR beta cDNA libraries, which carried sample barcodes and UMIs. TCRdb re-derived calls from the 5' RACE reads in MiXCR, one entry per CDR3 protein. The sample lists approximately 250,000 distinct CDR3 sequences; around 17% were seen once. A remark on this clonotype: Its antigen is undetermined.

The origin of this receptor is a young man who had mild COVID-19 (a few samples of this study predate the infection). Cell type and time point are not known. The specimen was PBMCs or a T cell subset sorted from them (not recorded which). The rearrangement joins TRBV6-2 or TRBV6-3 to TRBJ2-7; D could derive from TRBD1 or TRBD2 (5 bases each). The CDR3 DNA sequence: TGTGCCAGCAGTTCGGGGCCGTTCGAGCAGTACTTC. As protein: CASSSGPFEQYF.